This T cell receptor (beta chain) was sequenced in a study of cytomegalovirus exposure and HLA in healthy donors. V was trimmed by 4 bases and J by 1 base, leaving 14 bases between them. The length of the CDR3 is 15 residues. Germline V lookup: CDR1 SGHRS, CDR2 YFSETQ. Overall study findings and caveats: Associated with cytomegalovirus, according to the listing, were 150 to 200 TCR beta chains. Across donors, most TCRs were seen rarely, yet some public ones were widespread.

On this clone itself: Its antigen is not identified.

PCR used 60 Vbeta primers and 13 Jbeta primers. Sequencing used immunoSEQ multiplex PCR; TCRdb keeps in-frame clones, though not all of them. The table records approximately 160,000 clones, over 70% of them present only once. The chain uses TRBV5-1 and TRBJ1-1; tentatively, D is TRBD1 (5 bases). The specimen sequenced was PBMCs. This clonotype was sampled from a woman between 50 and 59 years old in good health and CMV-seropositive. Here the CDR3 DNA reads TGCGCCAGCAGCGTGGCTGGGGCGAAGAACACTGAAGCTTTCTTT. Residues: CASSVAGAKNTEAFF.